The 21 T cell receptor beta chains presented below share a single source sample, sequenced in a study of blood T cell repertoires in COVID-19 (dated by TCRdb to 2019 to 2021). The library relied on the immunoSEQ multiplex PCR assay. What TCRdb holds here is the immuneACCESS table cut down to in-frame rearrangements. Part of the clones is not present; checked against another copy, under half of the missing clones reflect an unresolved V gene, and the others are unexplained. In all, the sample holds some 200,000 clones, and roughly 80% of those were seen once. The ten largest clones take up around 15% of the sample. Sequencing was done on a sample of peripheral blood. Receptors were obtained from a man in his thirties or forties with active or convalescent COVID-19.

A note on this clone: A read error may produce the germline difference seen at one junction end. DNA of the CDR3: TGTGCTAGCAGCCTCACAGGGGGCGCGAAAAATGAGCAGTTCTTC. This sequence encodes CASSLTGGAKNEQFF. This chain connects TRBV7-7 to TRBJ2-1; 9 bases map to TRBD1. Looked up from germline, CDR1 is SSHAT and CDR2 is FNYEAQ (reference sequence). The CDR3 has 15 residues.

This rearrangement joins TRBV5-4 to TRBJ2-6; 8 positions agree with TRBD2. The ends lost 6 bases at V and 0 bases at J; junction bases unmatched: 14. Germline V gene sequence: CDR1 SGHNT, CDR2 YYREEE (reference sequence). The CDR3 runs to 19 residues. CDR3 region: CASTRAGGLGPSGANVLTF. CDR3 DNA: TGTGCCAGCACCCGTGCGGGGGGCCTGGGGCCCTCTGGGGCCAACGTCCTGACTTTC.

The V and J genes are TRBV18 and TRBJ2-5; tentatively, D is TRBD1 (6 bases). V lost 3 bases and J 2 bases, leaving 13 bases between the germline ends. Germline V gene sequence: CDR1 KGHSH, CDR2 LQKENI. CDR3 length equals 15 residues. This CDR3 is CASSPAGALQETQYF. The CDR3 nucleotides are TGTGCCAGCTCACCTGCAGGGGCCCTGCAAGAGACCCAGTACTTC. The variable domain in full, completed from reference TRBV18 and TRBJ2-5, reads NAGVMQNPRHLVRRRGQEARLRCSPMKGHSHVYWYRQLPEEGLKFMVYLQKENIIDESGMPKERFSAEFPKEGPSILRIQQVVRGDSAAYFCASSPAGALQETQYFGPGTRLLVL.

CDR3 in amino acids: CASSEDPGADTQYF. DNA for the CDR3: TGTGCCAGCAGTGAAGATCCCGGGGCAGATACGCAGTATTTT. This chain uses TRBV2 with TRBJ2-3, with D possibly matching TRBD2 (5 bases). V was cut by 1 base and J by 4 bases, with 9 bases left in between. Germline assignment: CDR1 SNHLY and CDR2 FYNNEI. The CDR3 totals 14 residues.

J is TRBJ1-5 and V is TRBV19; 9 nucleotides align to TRBD1. The CDR3 loop spans 15 amino acids. The germline V gene has CDR1 LNHDA and CDR2 SQIVND (reference sequence). V lost 4 bases and J lost 3; bases outside the gene matches: 4. The CDR3 DNA follows: TGTGCCAGTAGTACTGACAGGGGGTTCAATCAGCCCCAGCATTTT. Translated, it gives CASSTDRGFNQPQHF. Filled out from reference TRBV19 and TRBJ1-5, the complete variable domain reads DGGITQSPKYLFRKEGQNVTLSCEQNLNHDAMYWYRQDPGQGLRLIYYSQIVNDFQKGDIAEGYSVSREKKESFPLTVTSAQKNPTAFYLCASSTDRGFNQPQHFGDGTRLSIL.

This clone was found once. V gene TRBV7-2 combines with J gene TRBJ2-3; 8 nucleotides match TRBD2. The CDR3 consists of 16 residues. Germline values: CDR1 SGHTA, CDR2 FQGNSA. The trim removed 4 bases at V and 4 bases at J, leaving 10 bases unmatched. The CDR3 nucleotides read TGTGCCAGCAGCTCCGCAACGGGAGGGGCGCCAGATACGCAGTATTTT. Amino acids: CASSSATGGAPDTQYF.

The chain joins TRBV14 to TRBJ1-3; no firm D call. Germline CDR1 is SGHDN and CDR2 is FVKESK. This CDR3 region has 13 residues. Trimming shortened V by 4 bases and J by 3 bases, and 7 bases separated the two germline ends. The CDR3 protein is CASSRRGGNTIYF. The CDR3 bases are TGTGCCAGCAGCCGTCGAGGTGGAAACACCATATATTTT.

This sequence joins TRBV7-9 and TRBJ2-3, with a possible D match to TRBD1 (5 bases). V shed 5 bases and J shed 6 bases, with 18 bases lying between them. The CDR3 extends over 15 amino acids. Per the germline V gene, CDR1 is SEHNR and CDR2 is FQNEAQ (reference sequence). The CDR3 protein is CASSPVEGAGDTQYF. The DNA for the CDR3 is TGTGCCAGCAGCCCGGTCGAAGGGGCCGGCGATACGCAGTATTTT.

This clone was seen once. This chain uses TRBV5-1 with TRBJ2-1, with TRBD2 identical over 12 bases. V gave up 1 base and J gave up 6 bases; unmatched junction bases: 5. Germline V CDR1 and CDR2: SGHRS, YFSETQ. The CDR3 length is 16 residues. The CDR3 DNA reads TGCGCCAGCAGCTTGACAGGGACTAGCGGGTTCAATGAGCAGTTCTTC. It is translated as CASSLTGTSGFNEQFF. Full variable domain (missing parts from reference TRBV5-1 and TRBJ2-1): KAGVTQTPRYLIKTRGQQVTLSCSPISGHRSVSWYQQTPGQGLQFLFEYFSETQRNKGNFPGRFSGRQFSNSRSEMNVSTLELGDSALYLCASSLTGTSGFNEQFFGPGTRLTVL.

In regard to this clone: A much bigger clone sits one base away, suggesting this may be a read error. The rearrangement joins TRBV6-4 to TRBJ2-2; D perhaps matches TRBD2 (7 bases). Germline lookup yields CDR1 MRHNA and CDR2 SNTAGT. The CDR3 length is 16 residues. V shed 0 bases and J shed 4 bases, with 12 bases lying between them. DNA for the CDR3: TGTGCCAGCAGTGACTCGGAGGGGGGGGCCACCGGGGAGCTGTTTTTT. It is translated as CASSDSEGGATGELFF.

The rearrangement uses TRBV7-9 and TRBJ1-2; 8 bases are shared with TRBD1. The CDR3 is made up of 15 amino acids. V lost 5 bases, J lost 4 bases, and 9 bases stayed unmatched. CDR1 and CDR2 (germline): SEHNR, FQNEAQ (reference sequence). The CDR3 reads CASSPTGGQVYGYTF. The CDR3, as DNA: TGTGCCAGCAGCCCCACTGGGGGACAGGTCTATGGCTACACCTTC.

The chain joins TRBV6-2 or TRBV6-3 to TRBJ1-1, with 10 bases matching TRBD1. V shed 4 bases, J shed 5 bases, and the junction held 7 bases outside the gene matches. There are 15 residues in the CDR3. CDR1 MNHEY and CDR2 SVGEGT come from the germline V gene. CDR3 residues: CASSSKTGGLTEAFF. As DNA, the CDR3 is TGTGCCAGCAGTTCCAAGACAGGGGGCTTGACTGAAGCTTTCTTT.

The CDR3 here is CASGRGSNEAFF. CDR3 nucleotide sequence: TGTGCCAGCGGCAGGGGATCGAATGAAGCTTTCTTT. The chain couples TRBV7-8 to TRBJ1-1; a weak D match, TRBD1 (6 bases). The CDR3 runs 12 residues. Germline-derived CDR1 and CDR2 are SGHVS and FQNEAQ. Trimming took off 8 bases at V and 7 bases at J, with 14 bases between the two ends.

The chain combines TRBV6-1 with TRBJ1-2, with 10 bases matching TRBD1. This CDR3 has 18 amino acids. Germline-derived CDR1 and CDR2 are MNHNS and SASEGT. J gave up 2 bases and V 3 bases, and 12 bases lay outside the gene matches. CDR3 sequence (DNA): TGTGCCAGCAGTGAGGAGTCCGGGACAGGGGTAATGAACTATGGCTACACCTTC. Translation gives CASSEESGTGVMNYGYTF.

The chain is built from TRBV19 and TRBJ1-5; 10 bases match TRBD1. Germline V gene lookup returns CDR1 LNHDA and CDR2 SQIVND (reference sequence). This CDR3 contains 19 residues. Unmatched junction bases numbered 13, after V lost 5 bases and J lost 0 bases. CDR3 DNA sequence: TGTGCCAGTAGTTTCTCCGGGACAGGGGTTACGGGTAGCAATCAGCCCCAGCATTTT. This encodes CASSFSGTGVTGSNQPQHF.

This clone has just one count. The chain recombines TRBV6-5 with TRBJ2-7; 8 bases match TRBD1. Germline CDR1 reads MNHEY; CDR2 reads SVGAGI. Germline trimming cut 6 bases from V and 6 bases from J; bases unmatched to any gene: 10. CDR3 length: 14 amino acids. The CDR3 DNA reads TGTGCCAGCAGCGGGAGACAGGGGCCATTCGAGCAGTACGTC. Translation gives CASSGRQGPFEQYV.

The chain carries TRBV19 and TRBJ2-2; D is ambiguous. The CDR3 is 13 amino acids. Germline CDR1 reads LNHDA; CDR2 reads SQIVND (reference sequence). The V and J ends lost 4 bases and 0 bases respectively, with 3 bases between them. For the CDR3, the DNA is TGTGCCAGTAGTAGAGCGAACACCGGGGAGCTGTTTTTT. Encoded protein: CASSRANTGELFF.

The rearrangement uses TRBV6-5 and TRBJ2-7, with 7 bases fitting TRBD1. The CDR3 has 13 amino acids. Germline V gene sequence: CDR1 MNHEY, CDR2 SVGAGI. V was clipped by 7 bases and J by 4 bases; unmatched bases: 7. DNA for the CDR3: TGTGCCAGCAAAGACAGGGCGATGTACGAGCAGTACGTC. This encodes CASKDRAMYEQYV.

The chain joins TRBV28 to TRBJ2-7; tentatively, D is TRBD1 (5 bases). Trimming took off 4 bases at V and 7 bases at J, with 17 bases between the two ends. The CDR3 spans 14 residues. Germline assignment: CDR1 MDHEN and CDR2 SYDVKM. CDR3 in DNA: TGTGCCAGCAGTTCACCACGTCAGGGTCTGGAGCAGTACGTC. Its protein is CASSSPRQGLEQYV.

The chain links TRBV19 to TRBJ2-7, with 7 bases identical to TRBD1. Trimming cost V 6 bases and J 0 bases; bases outside gene matches: 2. The germline V gene has CDR1 LNHDA and CDR2 SQIVND (reference sequence). The CDR3 sequence is 13 residues long. The DNA for the CDR3 is TGTGCCAGTAGAGACAGGGCCTCCTACGAGCAGTACTTC. Its protein is CASRDRASYEQYF.

CDR3 sequence reads: CASSSPPGQAVEELFF. The CDR3 DNA is TGTGCCAGCAGCTCGCCCCCCGGACAGGCAGTAGAGGAGCTGTTTTTT. The genes are TRBV11-3 and TRBJ2-2; 7 bases map to TRBD1. Germline V gene sequence: CDR1 SGHNT, CDR2 YENEEA. The CDR3 is 16 amino acids. Unmatched junction bases numbered 15, after V lost 4 bases and J lost 10 bases.